This T cell receptor beta chain was obtained from a study of response to subunit inactivated influenza vaccine. General observations from the study: New T cells are recruited in small numbers by each seasonal influenza vaccination, according to the authors' suggestion.

Germline V gene lookup returns CDR1 LGHNA and CDR2 YNFKEQ. Trimming cost V 2 bases and J 4 bases; bases outside gene matches: 2. This CDR3 has 14 residues. Notes on this clonotype: Its target is not known.

TCRdb used MiXCR to reprocess the RT-PCR reads, holding one entry per CDR3 protein. The repertoire includes around 790,000 distinct CDR3 sequences, approximately 21% of them detected once, and 10% sits in the top ten. The specimen was PBMCs from blood, collected less than 6 days after vaccination. The receptor was derived from a man aged 45-65 years who received an inactivated influenza vaccine. The J gene is TRBJ2-1, the V gene TRBV4-2, with 7 bases that match TRBD1. CDR3 sequence (DNA): TGTGCCAGCAGCCAACGACAGGGATACAATGAGCAGTTCTTC. This translates into CASSQRQGYNEQFF.